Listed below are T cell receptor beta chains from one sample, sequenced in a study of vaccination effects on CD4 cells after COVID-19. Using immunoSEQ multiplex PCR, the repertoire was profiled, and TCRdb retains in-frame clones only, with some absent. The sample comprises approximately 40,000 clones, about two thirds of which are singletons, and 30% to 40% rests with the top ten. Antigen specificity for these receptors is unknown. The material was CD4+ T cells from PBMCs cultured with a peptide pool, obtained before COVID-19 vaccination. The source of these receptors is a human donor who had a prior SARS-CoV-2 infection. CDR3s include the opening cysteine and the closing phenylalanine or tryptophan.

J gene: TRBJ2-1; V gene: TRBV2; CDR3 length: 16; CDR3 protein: CASSVSLYPPDNEQFF
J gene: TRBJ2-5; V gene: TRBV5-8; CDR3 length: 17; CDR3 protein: CASSLAGWSGKQETQYF
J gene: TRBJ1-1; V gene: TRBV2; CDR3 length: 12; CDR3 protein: CASSNSNTEAFF
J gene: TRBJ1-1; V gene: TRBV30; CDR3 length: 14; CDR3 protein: CAWSVRWTYTEAFF
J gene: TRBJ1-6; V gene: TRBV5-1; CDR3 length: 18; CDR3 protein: CASSLMLQARRLNSPLHF
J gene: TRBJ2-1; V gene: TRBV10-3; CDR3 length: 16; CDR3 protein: CAIRDVSGTSYNEQFF
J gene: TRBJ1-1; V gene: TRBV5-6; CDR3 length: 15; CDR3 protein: CASSFTDRWNTEAFF
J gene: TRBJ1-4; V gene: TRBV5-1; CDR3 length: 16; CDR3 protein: CASSAGTASTNEKLFF
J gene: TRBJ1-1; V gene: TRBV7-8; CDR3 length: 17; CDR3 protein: CASSLVRWRTMGTEAFF
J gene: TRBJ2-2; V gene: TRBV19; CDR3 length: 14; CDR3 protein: CASSLDSFTGELFF
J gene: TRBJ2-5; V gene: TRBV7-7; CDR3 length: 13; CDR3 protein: CASSFARQETQYF
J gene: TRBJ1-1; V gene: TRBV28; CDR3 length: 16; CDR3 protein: CASSQSPLTVNTEAFF
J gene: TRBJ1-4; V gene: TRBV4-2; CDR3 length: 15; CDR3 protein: CASSQVRATNEKLFF
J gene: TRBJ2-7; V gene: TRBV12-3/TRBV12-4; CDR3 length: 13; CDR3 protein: CASSQFYSYEQYF
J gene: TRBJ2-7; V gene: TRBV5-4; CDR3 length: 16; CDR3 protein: CASSLGDRDRAYEQYF
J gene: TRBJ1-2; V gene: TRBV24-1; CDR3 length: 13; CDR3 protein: CATSEKSHYGYTF
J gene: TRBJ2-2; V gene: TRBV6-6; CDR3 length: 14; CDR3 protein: CASRQGSNTGELFF
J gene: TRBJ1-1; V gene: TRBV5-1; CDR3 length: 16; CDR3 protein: CASSRRGTGPNTEAFF
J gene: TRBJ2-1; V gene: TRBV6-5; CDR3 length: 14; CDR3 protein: CASNPGTSRNEQFF
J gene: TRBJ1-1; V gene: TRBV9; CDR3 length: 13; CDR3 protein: CASSVGANTEAFF
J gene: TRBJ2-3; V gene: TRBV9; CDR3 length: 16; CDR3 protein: CASSVVQAGPGDTQYF
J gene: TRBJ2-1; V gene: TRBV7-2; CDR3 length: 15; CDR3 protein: CASSFGLAGNNEQFF